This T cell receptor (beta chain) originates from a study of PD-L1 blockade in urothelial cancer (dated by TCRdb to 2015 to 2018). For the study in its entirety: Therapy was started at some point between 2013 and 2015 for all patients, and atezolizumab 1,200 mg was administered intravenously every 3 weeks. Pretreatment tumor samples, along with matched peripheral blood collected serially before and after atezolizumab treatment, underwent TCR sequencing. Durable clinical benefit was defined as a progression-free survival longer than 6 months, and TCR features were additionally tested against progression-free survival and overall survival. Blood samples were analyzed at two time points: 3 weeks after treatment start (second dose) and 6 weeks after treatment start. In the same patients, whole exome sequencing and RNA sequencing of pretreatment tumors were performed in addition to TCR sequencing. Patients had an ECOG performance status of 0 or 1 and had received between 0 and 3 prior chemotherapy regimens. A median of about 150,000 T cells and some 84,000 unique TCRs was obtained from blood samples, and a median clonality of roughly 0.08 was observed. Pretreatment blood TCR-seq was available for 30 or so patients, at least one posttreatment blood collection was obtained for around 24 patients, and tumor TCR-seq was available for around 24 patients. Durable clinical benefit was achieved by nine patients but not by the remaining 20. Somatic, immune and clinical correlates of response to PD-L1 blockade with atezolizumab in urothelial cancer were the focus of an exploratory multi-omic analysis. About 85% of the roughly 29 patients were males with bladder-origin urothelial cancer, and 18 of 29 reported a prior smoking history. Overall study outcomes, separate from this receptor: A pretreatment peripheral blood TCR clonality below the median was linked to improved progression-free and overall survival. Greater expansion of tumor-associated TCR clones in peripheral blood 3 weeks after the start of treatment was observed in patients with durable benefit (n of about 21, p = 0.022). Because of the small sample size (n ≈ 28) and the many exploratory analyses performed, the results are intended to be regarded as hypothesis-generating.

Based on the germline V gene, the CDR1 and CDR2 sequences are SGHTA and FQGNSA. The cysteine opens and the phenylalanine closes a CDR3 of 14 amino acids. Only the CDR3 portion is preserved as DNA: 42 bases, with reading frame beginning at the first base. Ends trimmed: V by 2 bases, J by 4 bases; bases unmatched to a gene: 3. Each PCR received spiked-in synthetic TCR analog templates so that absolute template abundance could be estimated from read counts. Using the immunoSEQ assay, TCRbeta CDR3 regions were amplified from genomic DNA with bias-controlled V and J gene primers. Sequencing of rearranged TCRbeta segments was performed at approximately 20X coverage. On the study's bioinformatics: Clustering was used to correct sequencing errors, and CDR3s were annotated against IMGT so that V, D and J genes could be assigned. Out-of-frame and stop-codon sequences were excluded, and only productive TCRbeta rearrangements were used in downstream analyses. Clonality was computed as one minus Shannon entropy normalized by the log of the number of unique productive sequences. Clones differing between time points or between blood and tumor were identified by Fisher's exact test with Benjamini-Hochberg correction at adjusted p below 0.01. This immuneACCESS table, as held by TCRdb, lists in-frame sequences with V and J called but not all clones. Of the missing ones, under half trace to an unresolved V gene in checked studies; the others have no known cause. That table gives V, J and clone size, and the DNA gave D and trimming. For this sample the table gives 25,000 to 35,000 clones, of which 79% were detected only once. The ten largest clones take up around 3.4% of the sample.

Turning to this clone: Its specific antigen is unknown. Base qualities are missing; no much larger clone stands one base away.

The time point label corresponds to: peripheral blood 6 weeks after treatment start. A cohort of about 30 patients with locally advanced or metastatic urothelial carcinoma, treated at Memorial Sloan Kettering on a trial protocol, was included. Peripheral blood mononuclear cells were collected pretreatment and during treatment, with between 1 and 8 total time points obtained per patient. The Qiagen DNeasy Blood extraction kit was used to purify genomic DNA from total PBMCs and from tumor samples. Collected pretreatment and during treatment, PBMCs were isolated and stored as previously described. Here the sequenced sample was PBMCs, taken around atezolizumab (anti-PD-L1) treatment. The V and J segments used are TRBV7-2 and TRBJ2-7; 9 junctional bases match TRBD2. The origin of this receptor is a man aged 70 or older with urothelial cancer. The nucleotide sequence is TGTGCCAGCAGCTTACTAGCGGGACCTTACGAGCAGTACTTC. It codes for CASSLLAGPYEQYF.